This is a list of T cell receptor beta chains from one sample in a study of OX40 agonist ivuxolimab in advanced cancers. Using immunoSEQ multiplex PCR, the repertoire was profiled, and TCRdb retains in-frame clones only, with some absent. Here the sample spans around 70,000 clones, around 88% being singletons. The source was CD4+ or CD8+ T cells sorted from blood, collected in a trial of the OX40 agonist ivuxolimab. These TCRs come from an adult with an advanced solid tumor such as melanoma, head and neck, liver or kidney cancer. The conserved cysteine and the conserved F or W are not part of the CDR3 here. Each record gives: V gene, J gene, clone size, CDR3 protein. The size entry is marked missing in some rows and otherwise reads once, few, many or a size class.

V gene: TRBV5-6
J gene: TRBJ2-1
clone size: -
CDR3 protein: ASSLALARDNEQF

V gene: TRBV7-2
J gene: TRBJ2-3
clone size: -
CDR3 protein: ASRPGQSTDTQY

V gene: TRBV12-5
J gene: TRBJ1-1
clone size: -
CDR3 protein: ASAPPLTGPTEAF

V gene: TRBV27
J gene: TRBJ1-5
clone size: -
CDR3 protein: ASSFGGYGQPQH

V gene: TRBV5-1
J gene: TRBJ2-7
clone size: -
CDR3 protein: ASSLEGAGDEQY

V gene: TRBV10-3
J gene: TRBJ2-1
clone size: -
CDR3 protein: AISVGGTLAYNEQF

V gene: TRBV7-9
J gene: TRBJ2-5
clone size: -
CDR3 protein: ASSQARETQY

V gene: TRBV4-1
J gene: TRBJ2-1
clone size: -
CDR3 protein: ASSQGPGSSYNEQF

V gene: TRBV18
J gene: TRBJ1-5
clone size: -
CDR3 protein: ASSPVGRESNQPQH

V gene: TRBV11-3
J gene: TRBJ1-1
clone size: -
CDR3 protein: ASSLGTGQNNEAF

V gene: TRBV7-2
J gene: TRBJ2-1
clone size: once
CDR3 protein: ASSPLRMGSEQF

V gene: TRBV7-9
J gene: TRBJ1-1
clone size: -
CDR3 protein: ASSGQGGTEAF

V gene: TRBV2
J gene: TRBJ1-4
clone size: -
CDR3 protein: ASSDATGLGREKLF

V gene: TRBV19
J gene: TRBJ2-5
clone size: -
CDR3 protein: ASSSSGGAGETQY

V gene: TRBV30
J gene: TRBJ1-5
clone size: -
CDR3 protein: AWNIQGEGPQH

V gene: TRBV27
J gene: TRBJ2-1
clone size: -
CDR3 protein: ASSSRRSNEQF

V gene: TRBV5-1
J gene: TRBJ1-2
clone size: -
CDR3 protein: ASSVTANYGYT

V gene: TRBV5-1
J gene: TRBJ2-1
clone size: -
CDR3 protein: ASSRSTSGRASYNEQF

V gene: TRBV11-2
J gene: TRBJ1-1
clone size: once
CDR3 protein: ASSLVGQGAGEAF

V gene: TRBV5-5
J gene: TRBJ2-7
clone size: -
CDR3 protein: ASSFPGTGAYEQY

V gene: TRBV5-6
J gene: TRBJ2-7
clone size: -
CDR3 protein: ASSPRGFYEQY

V gene: TRBV6-5
J gene: TRBJ2-1
clone size: -
CDR3 protein: ASSLIAGAGNEQF

V gene: TRBV18
J gene: TRBJ1-1
clone size: -
CDR3 protein: ASSPAATGWETEAF

V gene: TRBV7-2
J gene: TRBJ2-6
clone size: -
CDR3 protein: ASSSQGTGANVLT

V gene: TRBV7-6
J gene: TRBJ1-1
clone size: once
CDR3 protein: ASSLSQGGSDTEAF

V gene: TRBV2
J gene: TRBJ2-1
clone size: -
CDR3 protein: ASSQQSSYNEQF

V gene: TRBV19
J gene: TRBJ1-1
clone size: -
CDR3 protein: ASSVSRGGTEAF

V gene: TRBV30
J gene: TRBJ2-3
clone size: -
CDR3 protein: AWSPGTGESTDTQY

V gene: TRBV7-6
J gene: TRBJ2-2
clone size: -
CDR3 protein: ASSFSGGAHTGELF

V gene: TRBV6-5
J gene: TRBJ2-1
clone size: -
CDR3 protein: ASSQPGGNEQF

V gene: TRBV19
J gene: TRBJ1-4
clone size: -
CDR3 protein: ASSIERQQVHRNEKLF

V gene: TRBV10-3
J gene: TRBJ2-5
clone size: -
CDR3 protein: AISEPPGTSGGETQY

V gene: TRBV7-6
J gene: -
clone size: -
CDR3 protein: ASSLGSSSYEQY

V gene: TRBV7-8
J gene: TRBJ1-1
clone size: -
CDR3 protein: ASSLSTTVYTEAF

V gene: TRBV5-6
J gene: TRBJ2-7
clone size: -
CDR3 protein: ASSWTNSYEQY